Listed below are T cell receptor beta chains from one sample, sequenced in a study of beta chain features in type 1 diabetes. TCRdb keeps only in-frame clones here, not all; method: immunoSEQ multiplex PCR. This table has about 900,000 clones, roughly 15% appearing once. The sequencing sample was made of naive CD4+ T cells from blood. Receptors were obtained from a woman between 18 and 29 years old in good health. Each CDR3 is given without its conserved first and last residue. The order of the fields is clone size, V gene, CDR3 length, D gene, J gene, CDR3 protein. A D gene is named only where the DNA matches it firmly. Some rows mark clone size as missing; the rest say once, few, many or name a class of expanded clone.

clone_size: .
v_call: TRBV11-2
cdr3_length: 11
d_call: .
j_call: TRBJ2-7
cdr3_aa: ASSVGPEYEQY

clone_size: few
v_call: TRBV5-1
cdr3_length: 11
d_call: .
j_call: TRBJ1-2
cdr3_aa: ASSFSAQYGYT

clone_size: few
v_call: TRBV6-5
cdr3_length: 13
d_call: TRBD2
j_call: TRBJ2-7
cdr3_aa: ASSYSLAGAYEQY

clone_size: few
v_call: TRBV29-1
cdr3_length: 10
d_call: .
j_call: TRBJ1-1
cdr3_aa: SVGRGNTEAF

clone_size: few
v_call: TRBV2
cdr3_length: 11
d_call: .
j_call: TRBJ1-5
cdr3_aa: ASSAGGDQPQH

clone_size: few
v_call: TRBV15
cdr3_length: 12
d_call: .
j_call: TRBJ2-7
cdr3_aa: ATRRNRASYEQY

clone_size: few
v_call: TRBV14
cdr3_length: 11
d_call: .
j_call: TRBJ2-7
cdr3_aa: ASSRPGTREQY

clone_size: .
v_call: TRBV7-8
cdr3_length: 14
d_call: TRBD2
j_call: TRBJ2-2
cdr3_aa: ASSLELAGVFGELF

clone_size: .
v_call: TRBV6-5
cdr3_length: 11
d_call: .
j_call: TRBJ2-1
cdr3_aa: ASSEVARREQF

clone_size: .
v_call: TRBV7-9
cdr3_length: 15
d_call: .
j_call: TRBJ2-5
cdr3_aa: ASSLVRFSGPRETQY

clone_size: few
v_call: TRBV4-2
cdr3_length: 13
d_call: TRBD1
j_call: TRBJ2-7
cdr3_aa: ASSQDIQGAYEQY